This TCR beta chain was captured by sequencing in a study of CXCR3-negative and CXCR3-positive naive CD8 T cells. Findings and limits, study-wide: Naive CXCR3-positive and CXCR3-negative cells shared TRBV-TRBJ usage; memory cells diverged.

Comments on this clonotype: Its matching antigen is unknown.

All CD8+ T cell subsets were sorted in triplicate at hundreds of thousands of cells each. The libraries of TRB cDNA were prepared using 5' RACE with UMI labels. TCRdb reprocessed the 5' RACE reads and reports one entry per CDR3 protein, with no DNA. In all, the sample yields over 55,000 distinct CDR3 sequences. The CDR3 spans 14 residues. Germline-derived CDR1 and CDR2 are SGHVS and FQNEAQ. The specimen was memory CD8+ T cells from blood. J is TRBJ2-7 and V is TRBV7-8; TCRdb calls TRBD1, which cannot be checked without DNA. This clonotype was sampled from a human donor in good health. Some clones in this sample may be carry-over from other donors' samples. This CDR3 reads CASSSGTGVVEQYF.